This T cell receptor beta chain was retrieved from a study of control samples from healthy donors and cancer patients. The CDR3 sequence is 14 residues long. Trimming pared 6 bases from V and 3 bases from J, leaving 12 bases between. In germline, CDR1 is SGHAT, CDR2 FQNNGV. Assay used: immunoSEQ multiplex PCR; TCRdb lists only in-frame clones, some missing. The top ten hold 3% to 4.5% of the sample, which has about 94,000 clones, about nine tenths seen once. The V gene is TRBV11-2, the J gene TRBJ2-1; tentatively, D is TRBD1 (6 bases). This sequence originates from a young woman in good health. The specimen sequenced was blood. Written as DNA, the CDR3 is TGTGCCAGCAGACAGGGATTCGGCTACAATGAGCAGTTCTTC. Translating it yields CASRQGFGYNEQFF.